Given below is one T cell receptor beta chain in context. Antigen specificity is unknown. This record comes from a study of post-analysis software for immune sequencing data. Study results and caveats: Strong co-clustering by F measure was evident for samples that had been prepared in the same batch. Among roughly 5 TRBV segments more frequent in patients than controls were TRBV5-6, TRBV5-1 and TRBV20-1. Significantly lower normalized Chao1 diversity was found in patients with multiple sclerosis relative to controls.

Built from TCR beta cDNA, the libraries had unique molecular identifiers in them. Each batch of 1 to 10 million T cells produced 490,000 or so cDNA molecules. MiXCR, run by TCRdb on the PCR reads, gives a single entry per CDR3 protein. The data contain roughly 540,000 distinct CDR3 sequences, around a third of them seen just once; the ten biggest clones take up around 5.9%. Germline V CDR1 and CDR2: ENHRY, SYGVKD. This CDR3 comprises 14 residues. Between the trimmed V and J ends, which lost 8 bases and 5 bases, there was a span of 16 bases. The sample consisted of blood. This TCR was sampled from a girl aged 2-17 years with multiple sclerosis. The chain links TRBV10-3 to TRBJ1-5, with D possibly TRBD1 on 6 matching bases. As DNA, the CDR3 is TGTGCCATCGGGACAATGACGGGTGATCAGCCCCAGCATTTT. Residues: CAIGTMTGDQPQHF.